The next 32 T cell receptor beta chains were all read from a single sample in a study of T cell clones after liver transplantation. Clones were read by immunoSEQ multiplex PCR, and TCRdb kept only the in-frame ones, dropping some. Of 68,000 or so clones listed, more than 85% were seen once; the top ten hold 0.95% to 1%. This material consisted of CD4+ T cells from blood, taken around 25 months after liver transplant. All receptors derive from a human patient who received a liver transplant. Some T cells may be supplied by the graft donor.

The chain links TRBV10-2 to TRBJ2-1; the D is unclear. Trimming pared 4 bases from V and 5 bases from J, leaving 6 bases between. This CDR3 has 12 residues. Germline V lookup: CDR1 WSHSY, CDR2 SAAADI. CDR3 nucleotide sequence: TGCGCCAGCAGTGGGGAAAACAATGAGCAGTTCTTC. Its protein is CASSGENNEQFF.

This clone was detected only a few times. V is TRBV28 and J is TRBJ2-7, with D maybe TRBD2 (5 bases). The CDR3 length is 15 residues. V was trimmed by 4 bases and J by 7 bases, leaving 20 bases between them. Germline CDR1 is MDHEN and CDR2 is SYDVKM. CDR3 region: CASSSKRHLGREQYF. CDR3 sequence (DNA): TGTGCCAGCAGTTCCAAGCGGCACCTTGGCCGTGAGCAGTACTTC. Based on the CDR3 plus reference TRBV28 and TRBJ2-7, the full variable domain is DVKVTQSSRYLVKRTGEKVFLECVQDMDHENMFWYRQDPGLGLRLIYFSYDVKMKEKGDIPEGYSVSREKKERFSLILESASTNQTSMYLCASSSKRHLGREQYFGPGTRLTVT.

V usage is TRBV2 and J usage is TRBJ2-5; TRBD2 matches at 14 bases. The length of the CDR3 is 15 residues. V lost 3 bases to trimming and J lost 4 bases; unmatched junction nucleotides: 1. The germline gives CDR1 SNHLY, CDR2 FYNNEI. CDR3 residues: CASSETSGRAETQYF. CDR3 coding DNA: TGTGCCAGCAGTGAGACTAGCGGGAGGGCAGAGACCCAGTACTTC.

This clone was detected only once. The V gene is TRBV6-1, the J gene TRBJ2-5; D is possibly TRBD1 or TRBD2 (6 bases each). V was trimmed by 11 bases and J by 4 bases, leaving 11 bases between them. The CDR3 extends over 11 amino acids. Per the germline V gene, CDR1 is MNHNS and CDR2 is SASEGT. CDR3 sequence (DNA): TGTGCCGGGGGGCAGGGAGAGACCCAGTACTTC. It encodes CAGGQGETQYF.

The CDR3 is CASSLGGFGYTF. DNA of the CDR3: TGTGCCAGCAGTTTAGGGGGCTTCGGCTACACCTTC. The gene calls are TRBV27 and TRBJ1-2; D is possibly TRBD1 (6 bases). The germline V gene encodes CDR1 MNHEY and CDR2 SMNVEV (reference sequence). V lost 2 bases, J lost 8 bases, and 9 bases lay in between. CDR3 length equals 12 residues.

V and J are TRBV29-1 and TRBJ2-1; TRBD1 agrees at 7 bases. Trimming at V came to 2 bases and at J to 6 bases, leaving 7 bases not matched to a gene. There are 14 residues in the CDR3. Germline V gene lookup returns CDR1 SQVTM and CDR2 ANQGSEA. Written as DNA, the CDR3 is TGCAGCGTTGAAAACAGGGGCCCCCGCAATGAGCAGTTCTTC. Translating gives CSVENRGPRNEQFF.

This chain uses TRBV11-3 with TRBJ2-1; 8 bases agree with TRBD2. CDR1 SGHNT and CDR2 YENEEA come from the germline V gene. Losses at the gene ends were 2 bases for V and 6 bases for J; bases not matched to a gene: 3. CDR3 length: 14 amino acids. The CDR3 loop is CASSLSGRLNEQFF. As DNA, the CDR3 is TGTGCCAGCAGCTTAAGCGGGAGACTCAATGAGCAGTTCTTC.

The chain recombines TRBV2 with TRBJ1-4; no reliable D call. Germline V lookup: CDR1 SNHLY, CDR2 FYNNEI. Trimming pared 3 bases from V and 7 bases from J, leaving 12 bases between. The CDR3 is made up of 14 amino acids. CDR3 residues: CASSERNRVEKLFF. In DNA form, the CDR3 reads TGTGCCAGCAGTGAGCGGAACAGAGTTGAAAAACTGTTTTTT.

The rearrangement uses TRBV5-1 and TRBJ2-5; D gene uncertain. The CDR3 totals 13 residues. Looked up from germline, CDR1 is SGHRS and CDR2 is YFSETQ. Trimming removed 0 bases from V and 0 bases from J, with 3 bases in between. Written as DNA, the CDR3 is TGCGCCAGCAGCTTGGTGTACCAAGAGACCCAGTACTTC. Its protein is CASSLVYQETQYF.

The CDR3 sequence is CASSPGAQNSNQPQHF. The CDR3 nucleotides are TGTGCCAGCAGCCCCGGAGCCCAAAATAGCAATCAGCCCCAGCATTTT. This chain links TRBV9 with TRBJ1-5; D not certain. Germline CDR1 is SGDLS and CDR2 is YYNGEE. Trimming pared 4 bases from V and 0 bases from J, leaving 14 bases between. There are 16 residues in the CDR3.

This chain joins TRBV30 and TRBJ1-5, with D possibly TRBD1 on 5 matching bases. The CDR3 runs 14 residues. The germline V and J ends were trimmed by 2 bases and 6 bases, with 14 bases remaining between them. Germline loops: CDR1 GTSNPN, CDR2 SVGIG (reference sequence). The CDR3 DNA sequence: TGTGCCTGGAGTCGAAGGGGAAGCGGTCAGCCCCAGCATTTT. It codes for CAWSRRGSGQPQHF.

This CDR3 is CASSGSSGRRNEQFF. CDR3 in DNA: TGTGCCAGCAGCGGCTCTAGCGGGAGACGCAATGAGCAGTTCTTC. This chain links TRBV13 with TRBJ2-1; 10 positions match TRBD2. The CDR3 totals 15 residues. Germline values: CDR1 PRHDT, CDR2 FYEKMQ (reference sequence). V dropped 5 bases and J dropped 6; count of bases not matched to a gene: 7.

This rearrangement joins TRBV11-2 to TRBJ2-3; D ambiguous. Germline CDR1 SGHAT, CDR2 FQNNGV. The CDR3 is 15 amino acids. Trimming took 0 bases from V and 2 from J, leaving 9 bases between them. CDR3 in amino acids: CASSLEGLPTDTQYF. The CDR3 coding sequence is TGTGCCAGCAGCTTAGAAGGATTACCCACAGATACGCAGTATTTT.

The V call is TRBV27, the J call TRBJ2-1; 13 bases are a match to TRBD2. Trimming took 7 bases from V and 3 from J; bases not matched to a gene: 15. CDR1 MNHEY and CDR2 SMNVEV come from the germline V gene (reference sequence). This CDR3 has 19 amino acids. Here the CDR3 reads CASTPGWTGLAGSYNEQFF. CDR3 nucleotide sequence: TGTGCCAGCACTCCGGGTTGGACGGGACTAGCGGGAAGCTACAATGAGCAGTTCTTC.

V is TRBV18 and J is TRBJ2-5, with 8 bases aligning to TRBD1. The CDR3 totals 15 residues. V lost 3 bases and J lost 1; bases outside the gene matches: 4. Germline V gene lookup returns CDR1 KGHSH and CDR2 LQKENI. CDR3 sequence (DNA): TGTGCCAGCTCACCTCCCGGACAGGGCCAAGAGACCCAGTACTTC. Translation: CASSPPGQGQETQYF.

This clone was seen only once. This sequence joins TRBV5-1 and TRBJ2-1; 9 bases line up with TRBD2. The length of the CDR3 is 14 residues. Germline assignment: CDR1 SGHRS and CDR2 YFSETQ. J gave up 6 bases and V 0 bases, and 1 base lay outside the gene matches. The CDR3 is CASSLVSGSNEQFF. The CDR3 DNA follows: TGCGCCAGCAGCTTGGTTAGCGGGAGCAATGAGCAGTTCTTC. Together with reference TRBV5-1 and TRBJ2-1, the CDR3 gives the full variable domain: KAGVTQTPRYLIKTRGQQVTLSCSPISGHRSVSWYQQTPGQGLQFLFEYFSETQRNKGNFPGRFSGRQFSNSRSEMNVSTLELGDSALYLCASSLVSGSNEQFFGPGTRLTVL.

DNA for the CDR3: TGTGCCACCAAAGGGGGGGGGAACACTGAAGCTTTCTTT. This translates into CATKGGGNTEAFF. The chain combines TRBV6-5 with TRBJ1-1; possible D gene TRBD1, 6 bases. In germline, CDR1 is MNHEY, CDR2 SVGAGI. With 10 bases removed from V and 1 base from J, the gap between germline ends came to 13 bases. The CDR3 length is 13 residues.

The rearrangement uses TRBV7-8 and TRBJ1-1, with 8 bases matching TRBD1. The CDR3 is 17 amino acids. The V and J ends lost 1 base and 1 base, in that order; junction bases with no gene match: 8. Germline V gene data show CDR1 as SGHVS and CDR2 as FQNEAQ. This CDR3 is CASSLGGTGAPNTEAFF. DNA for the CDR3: TGTGCCAGCAGCTTAGGCGGGACAGGAGCTCCGAACACTGAAGCTTTCTTT.

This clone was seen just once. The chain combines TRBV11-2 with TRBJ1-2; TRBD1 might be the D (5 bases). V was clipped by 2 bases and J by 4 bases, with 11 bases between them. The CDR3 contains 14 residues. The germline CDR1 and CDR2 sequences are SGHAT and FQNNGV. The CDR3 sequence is CASSLPGGVYGYTF. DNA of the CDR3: TGTGCCAGCAGCTTACCAGGAGGGGTCTATGGCTACACCTTC.

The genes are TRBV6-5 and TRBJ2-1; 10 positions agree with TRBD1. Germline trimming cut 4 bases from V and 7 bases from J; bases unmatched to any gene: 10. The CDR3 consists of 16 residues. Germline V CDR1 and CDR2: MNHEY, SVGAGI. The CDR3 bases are TGTGCCAGCAGTTCCCCCTGGGACAGGGGCAGGAATGAGCAGTTCTTC. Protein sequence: CASSSPWDRGRNEQFF.

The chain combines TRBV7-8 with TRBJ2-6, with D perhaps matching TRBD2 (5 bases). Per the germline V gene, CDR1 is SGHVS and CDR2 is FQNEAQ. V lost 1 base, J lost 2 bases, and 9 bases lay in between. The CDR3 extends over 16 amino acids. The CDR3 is CASSLGSGTGANVLTF. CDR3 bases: TGTGCCAGCAGCTTAGGGTCGGGGACTGGGGCCAACGTCCTGACTTTC.

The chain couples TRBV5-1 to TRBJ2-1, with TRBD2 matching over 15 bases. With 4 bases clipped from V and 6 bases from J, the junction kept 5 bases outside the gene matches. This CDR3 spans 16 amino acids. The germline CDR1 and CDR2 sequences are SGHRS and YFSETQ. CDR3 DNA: TGCGCCAGCAGCACCTGGACTAGCGGGAGGGCCAATGAGCAGTTCTTC. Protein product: CASSTWTSGRANEQFF.

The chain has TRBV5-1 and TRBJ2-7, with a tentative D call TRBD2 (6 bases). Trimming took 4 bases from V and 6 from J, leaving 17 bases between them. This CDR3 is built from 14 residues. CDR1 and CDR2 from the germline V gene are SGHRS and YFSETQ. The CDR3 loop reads CASSARGDGGEQYF. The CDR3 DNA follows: TGCGCCAGCAGCGCACGCGGGGATGGTGGCGAGCAGTACTTC. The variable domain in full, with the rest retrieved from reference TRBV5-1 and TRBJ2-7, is KAGVTQTPRYLIKTRGQQVTLSCSPISGHRSVSWYQQTPGQGLQFLFEYFSETQRNKGNFPGRFSGRQFSNSRSEMNVSTLELGDSALYLCASSARGDGGEQYFGPGTRLTVT.

The CDR3 DNA reads TGCGCCAGCAGCTTGCCGGACTCCACAGATACGCAGTATTTT. It translates to CASSLPDSTDTQYF. The chain employs TRBV5-1 and TRBJ2-3; a possible D gene is TRBD2 (5 bases). Germline V gene data show CDR1 as SGHRS and CDR2 as YFSETQ. CDR3 size: 14 residues. Trimming shortened V by 1 base and J by 2 bases, and 8 bases separated the two germline ends.

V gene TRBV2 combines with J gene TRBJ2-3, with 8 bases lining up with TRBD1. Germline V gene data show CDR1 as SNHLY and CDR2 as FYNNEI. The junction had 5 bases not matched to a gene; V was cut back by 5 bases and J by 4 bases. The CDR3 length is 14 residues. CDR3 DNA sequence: TGTGCCAGCAGTCGGGAGACAGGGGCAGATACGCAGTATTTT. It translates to CASSRETGADTQYF.

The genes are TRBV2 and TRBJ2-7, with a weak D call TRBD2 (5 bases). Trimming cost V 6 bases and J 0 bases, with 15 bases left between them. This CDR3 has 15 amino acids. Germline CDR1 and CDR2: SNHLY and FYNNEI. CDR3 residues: CASRDMDWHSYEQYF. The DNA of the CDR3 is TGTGCCAGCAGAGATATGGACTGGCACTCCTACGAGCAGTACTTC.

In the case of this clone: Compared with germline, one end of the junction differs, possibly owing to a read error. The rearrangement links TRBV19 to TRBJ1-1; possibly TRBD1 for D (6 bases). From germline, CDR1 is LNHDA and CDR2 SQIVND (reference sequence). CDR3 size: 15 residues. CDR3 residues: CASSLDRGANTEAFF. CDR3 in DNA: TGTGCCAGTAGTCTAGATAGGGGGGCGAACACTGAAGCTTTCTTT.

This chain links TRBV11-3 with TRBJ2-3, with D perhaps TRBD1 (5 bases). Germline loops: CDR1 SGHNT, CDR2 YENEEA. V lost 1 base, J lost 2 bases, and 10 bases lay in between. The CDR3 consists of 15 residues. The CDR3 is CASSLGTPLTDTQYF. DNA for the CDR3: TGTGCCAGCAGCTTAGGGACACCCCTCACAGATACGCAGTATTTT.

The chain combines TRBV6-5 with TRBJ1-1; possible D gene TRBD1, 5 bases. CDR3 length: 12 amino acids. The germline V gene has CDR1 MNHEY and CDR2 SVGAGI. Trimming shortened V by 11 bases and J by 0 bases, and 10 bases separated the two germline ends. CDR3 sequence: CAAGGMNTEAFF. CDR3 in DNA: TGTGCCGCGGGGGGAATGAACACTGAAGCTTTCTTT.

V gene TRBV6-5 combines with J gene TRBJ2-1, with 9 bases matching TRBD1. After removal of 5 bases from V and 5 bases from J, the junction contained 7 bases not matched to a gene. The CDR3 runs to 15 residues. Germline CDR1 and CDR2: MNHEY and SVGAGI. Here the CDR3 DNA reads TGTGCCAGCAGTCTAACCGGGACAGGGAACAATGAGCAGTTCTTC. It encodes CASSLTGTGNNEQFF.

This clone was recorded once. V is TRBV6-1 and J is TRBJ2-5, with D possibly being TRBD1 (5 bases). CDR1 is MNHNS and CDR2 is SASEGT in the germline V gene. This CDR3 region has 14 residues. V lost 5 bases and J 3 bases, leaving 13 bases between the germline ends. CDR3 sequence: CASSRMGREETQYF. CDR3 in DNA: TGTGCCAGCAGTCGGATGGGCAGGGAAGAGACCCAGTACTTC.

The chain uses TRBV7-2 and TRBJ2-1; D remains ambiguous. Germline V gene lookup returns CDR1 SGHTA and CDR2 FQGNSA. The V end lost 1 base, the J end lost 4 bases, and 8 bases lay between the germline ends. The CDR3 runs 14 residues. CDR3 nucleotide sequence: TGTGCCAGCAGCTTAGTGCCGTGGTACAATGAGCAGTTCTTC. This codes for CASSLVPWYNEQFF.